This is a list of T cell receptor beta chains from one sample in a study of shared clonotypes between healthy human individuals. The assay was immunoSEQ multiplex PCR, and TCRdb's table has in-frame clones only and misses some. The profile shows approximately 1.5 million clones, 98% of them singletons. Sequences were obtained from naive CD4+ T cells sorted from blood. The receptors come from a man in his thirties or forties in good health. CDR3s include the opening cysteine and the closing phenylalanine or tryptophan. D genes are given only for firm matches. Where a row states a size, it is once, few, many or the class of an expanded clone; other rows omit it.

V gene	D gene	J gene	clone size	CDR3 protein	CDR3 DNA
TRBV7-9	.	TRBJ1-2	once	CASSFGTSNYGYTF	TGTGCCAGCAGCTTTGGGACGTCTAACTATGGCTACACCTTC
TRBV9	TRBD2	TRBJ2-5	.	CASSVSSGWETQYF	TGTGCCAGCAGCGTCTCTAGCGGGTGGGAGACCCAGTACTTC
TRBV6-1	.	TRBJ2-7	.	CASSETGLLYYEQYF	TGTGCCAGCAGTGAAACAGGGCTTTTATACTACGAGCAGTACTTC
TRBV18	.	TRBJ2-5	.	CASSPPRSPQETQYF	TGTGCCAGCTCACCACCGAGAAGCCCTCAAGAGACCCAGTACTTC
TRBV7-9	.	TRBJ1-1	.	CASSSSGGTSEAFF	TGTGCCAGCAGCAGTTCGGGGGGAACTTCTGAAGCTTTCTTT
TRBV9	.	TRBJ2-1	.	CASSVDGSEYNEQFF	TGTGCCAGCAGCGTAGACGGGAGTGAATACAATGAGCAGTTCTTC
TRBV6-5	.	TRBJ1-3	.	CASSYGHLSGNTIYF	TGTGCCAGCAGTTACGGACACCTCTCTGGAAACACCATATATTTT
TRBV18	.	TRBJ1-2	.	CASSPEGGSNYGYTF	TGTGCCAGCTCACCTGAGGGAGGGAGTAACTATGGCTACACCTTC
TRBV5-4	TRBD2	TRBJ2-1	.	CASSLVAGGDEQFF	TGTGCCAGCAGCTTGGTAGCGGGAGGGGATGAGCAGTTCTTC
TRBV5-4	.	TRBJ2-7	.	CASSLGAGLSSYEQYF	TGTGCCAGCAGCTTGGGGGCAGGCCTAAGCTCCTACGAGCAGTACTTC
TRBV19	.	TRBJ2-3	.	CASSPQRTDTQYF	TGTGCCAGTAGTCCCCAAAGGACAGATACGCAGTATTTT
TRBV9	.	TRBJ2-3	.	CASSARRDSSTDTQYF	TGTGCCAGCAGCGCCCGACGGGACTCGAGCACAGATACGCAGTATTTT
TRBV12-5	.	TRBJ2-1	.	CASGNYAGLASSGQFF	TGTGCTAGTGGGAATTACGCAGGACTTGCCTCATCGGGGCAGTTCTTC
TRBV6-1	.	TRBJ1-5	.	CASSESNGNQPQHF	TGTGCCAGCAGTGAATCAAACGGTAATCAGCCCCAGCATTTT
TRBV19	.	TRBJ2-7	.	CASSITGTLSYEQYF	TGTGCCAGTAGTATCACAGGGACCTTGTCCTACGAGCAGTACTTC
TRBV5-1	TRBD1	TRBJ2-7	once	CASSHRGSYEQYF	TGCGCCAGCAGCCACAGGGGTTCCTACGAGCAGTACTTC
TRBV5-4	TRBD1	TRBJ2-5	.	CASSSYETGRETQYF	TGTGCCAGCAGCTCCTATGAGACAGGGAGAGAGACCCAGTACTTC
TRBV21-1	.	TRBJ2-7	.	CASSKGKFSGRHHYEQYF	TGTGCCAGCAGCAAAGGGAAGTTTAGCGGGAGGCACCACTACGAGCAGTACTTC
TRBV28	.	TRBJ1-2	.	CASSSPGRAHGYTF	TGTGCCAGCAGTTCCCCCGGCAGAGCTCATGGCTACACCTTC
TRBV7-2	.	TRBJ1-2	.	CASTPRQGLRGYTF	TGTGCCAGCACCCCTAGGCAAGGGCTCCGGGGCTACACCTTC
TRBV9	TRBD2	TRBJ2-7	.	CASSVDPPGGVDYEQYF	TGTGCCAGCAGCGTAGATCCCCCGGGAGGGGTAGACTACGAGCAGTACTTC
TRBV7-9	.	TRBJ2-2	.	CASGKRTGELFF	TGTGCCAGCGGAAAGAGGACCGGGGAGCTGTTTTTT
TRBV10-3	.	TRBJ2-7	.	CAIREGSYEQYF	TGTGCCATCAGAGAGGGCTCCTACGAGCAGTACTTC
TRBV5-1	TRBD1	TRBJ2-7	.	CASRSGTGPYEQYF	TGCGCCAGCAGGTCCGGGACAGGTCCCTACGAGCAGTACTTC
TRBV27	.	TRBJ1-2	.	CASSLTTPLDGSNYGYTF	TGTGCCAGCAGCCTAACCACCCCCCTGGACGGATCTAACTATGGCTACACCTTC
TRBV29-1	.	TRBJ2-7	.	CSVGGAYEQYF	TGCAGCGTTGGAGGGGCGTACGAGCAGTACTTC
TRBV5-4	.	TRBJ2-7	.	CASSWDPGKSYEQYF	TGTGCCAGCAGCTGGGATCCTGGAAAGTCCTACGAGCAGTACTTC
TRBV5-1	.	TRBJ2-1	.	CASSLAAGWNEQFF	TGCGCCAGCAGCTTGGCGGCAGGGTGGAATGAGCAGTTCTTC
TRBV7-8	.	TRBJ2-7	.	CASSSRDTLWEQYF	TGTGCCAGCAGCTCCCGGGACACTCTGTGGGAGCAGTACTTC